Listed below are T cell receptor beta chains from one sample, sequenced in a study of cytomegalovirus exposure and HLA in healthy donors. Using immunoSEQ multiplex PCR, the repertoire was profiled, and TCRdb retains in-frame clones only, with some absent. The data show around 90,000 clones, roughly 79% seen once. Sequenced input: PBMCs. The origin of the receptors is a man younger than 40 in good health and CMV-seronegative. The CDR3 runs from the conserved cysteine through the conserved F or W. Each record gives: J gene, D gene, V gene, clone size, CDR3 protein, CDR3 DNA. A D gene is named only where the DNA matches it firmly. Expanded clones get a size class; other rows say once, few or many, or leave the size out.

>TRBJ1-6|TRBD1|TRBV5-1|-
CASSPGPGQGNSPLHF
TGCGCCAGCAGCCCGGGCCCGGGACAGGGTAATTCACCCCTCCACTTT
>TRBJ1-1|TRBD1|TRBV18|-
CASSLGQGDTEAFF
TGTGCCAGCTCACTAGGACAGGGTGACACTGAAGCTTTCTTT
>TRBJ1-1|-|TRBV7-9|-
CASSRHADTEAFF
TGTGCCAGCAGCCGACATGCAGACACTGAAGCTTTCTTT
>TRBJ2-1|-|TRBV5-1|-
CASSLEGAYNEQFF
TGCGCCAGCAGCTTGGAGGGAGCGTACAATGAGCAGTTCTTC
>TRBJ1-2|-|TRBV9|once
CASSGISGLYGYTF
TGTGCCAGCAGCGGAATATCAGGACTCTATGGCTACACCTTC
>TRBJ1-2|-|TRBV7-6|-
CASSLDSTATYGYTF
TGTGCCAGCAGCTTAGACTCTACAGCCACTTATGGCTACACCTTC
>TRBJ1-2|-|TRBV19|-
CASSIPQRYGYTF
TGTGCCAGTAGTATCCCACAACGCTATGGCTACACCTTC
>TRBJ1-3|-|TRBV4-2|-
CASSQVTASGNTIYF
TGTGCCAGCAGCCAAGTAACAGCCTCTGGAAACACCATATATTTT
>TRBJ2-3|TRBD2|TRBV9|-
CASSPRLAGGTDTQYF
TGTGCCAGCAGCCCGCGACTAGCGGGGGGGACAGATACGCAGTATTTT
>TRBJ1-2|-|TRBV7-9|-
CASSLGANGYTF
TGTGCCAGCAGCCTGGGGGCCAATGGCTACACCTTC
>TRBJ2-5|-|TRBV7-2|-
CASSFSRSWETQYF
TGTGCCAGCAGCTTTTCTAGATCTTGGGAGACCCAGTACTTC
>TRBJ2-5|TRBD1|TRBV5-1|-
CASSSTPTGGAEETQYF
TGCGCCAGCAGCTCGACCCCTACAGGGGGCGCGGAAGAGACCCAGTACTTC
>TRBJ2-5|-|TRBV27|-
CASSFLRQETQYF
TGTGCCAGCAGTTTCCTGCGCCAAGAGACCCAGTACTTC
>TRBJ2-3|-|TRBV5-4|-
CASSLQAGGGTDTQYF
TGTGCCAGCAGTCTGCAGGCCGGAGGTGGCACAGATACGCAGTATTTT
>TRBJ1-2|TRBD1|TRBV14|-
CASSQPSDRENGYTF
TGTGCCAGCAGCCAACCCTCCGACAGGGAGAATGGCTACACCTTC
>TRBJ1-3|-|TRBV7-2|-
CASTTSATSGNTIYF
TGTGCCAGCACCACTAGTGCGACCTCTGGAAACACCATATATTTT
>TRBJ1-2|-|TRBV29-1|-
CSGGSGVASGYTF
TGCAGCGGTGGGTCAGGGGTCGCTTCTGGCTACACCTTC
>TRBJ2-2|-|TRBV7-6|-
CASSLGSGNTGELFF
TGTGCCAGCAGCTTAGGTTCCGGGAACACCGGGGAGCTGTTTTTT
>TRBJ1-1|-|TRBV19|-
CASSSQSNTEAFF
TGTGCCAGTAGTTCTCAGTCGAACACTGAAGCTTTCTTT
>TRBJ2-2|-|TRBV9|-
CASSGGTSNTGELFF
TGTGCCAGCAGCGGAGGGACATCGAACACCGGGGAGCTGTTTTTT
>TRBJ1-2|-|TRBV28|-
CASSSPSGNYGYTF
TGTGCCAGCAGTTCTCCATCCGGGAACTATGGCTACACCTTC
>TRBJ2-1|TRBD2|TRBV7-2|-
CASSLIAGGPEYNEQFF
TGTGCCAGCAGCTTAATAGCGGGGGGGCCTGAGTACAATGAGCAGTTCTTC
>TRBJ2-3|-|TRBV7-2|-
CASSREFTTDTQYF
TGTGCCAGCAGCCGAGAATTTACCACAGATACGCAGTATTTT
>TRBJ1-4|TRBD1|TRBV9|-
CASSLAPGQGGLREKLFF
TGTGCCAGCAGCCTAGCTCCGGGACAGGGGGGCCTGAGGGAAAAACTGTTTTTT
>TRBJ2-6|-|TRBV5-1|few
CASSLQVGANVLTF
TGCGCCAGCAGCTTACAAGTTGGGGCCAACGTCCTGACTTTC
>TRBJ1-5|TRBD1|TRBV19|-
CASSTGDRGVVNQPQHF
TGTGCCAGTAGTACGGGAGACAGGGGCGTTGTTAATCAGCCCCAGCATTTT
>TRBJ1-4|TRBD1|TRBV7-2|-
CASSDRGGKLFF
TGTGCCAGCAGCGACAGGGGAGGAAAACTGTTTTTT
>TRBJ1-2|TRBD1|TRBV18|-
CASSPGQGTYGYTF
TGTGCCAGCTCACCGGGACAGGGAACCTATGGCTACACCTTC
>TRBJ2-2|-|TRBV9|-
CASSVVGAGSTGELFF
TGTGCCAGCAGCGTAGTGGGGGCCGGGTCCACCGGGGAGCTGTTTTTT
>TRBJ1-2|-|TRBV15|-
CATSRDHRDLYGYTF
TGTGCCACCAGCAGAGATCACAGGGACCTCTATGGCTACACCTTC
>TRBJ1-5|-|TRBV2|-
CASSDAGLTIYQPQHF
TGTGCCAGCAGTGATGCAGGGCTGACAATTTATCAGCCCCAGCATTTT
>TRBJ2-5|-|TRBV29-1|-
CSVGAGETQYF
TGCAGCGTGGGGGCTGGGGAGACCCAGTACTTC
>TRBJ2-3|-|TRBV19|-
CASRQHGSTDTQYF
TGTGCCAGTAGGCAGCACGGGAGCACAGATACGCAGTATTTT
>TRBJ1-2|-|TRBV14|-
CASSQGGSYGYTF
TGTGCCAGCAGCCAAGGTGGCAGCTATGGCTACACCTTC
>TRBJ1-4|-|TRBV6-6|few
CASSYAGAGEKLFF
TGTGCCAGCAGTTATGCAGGGGCGGGTGAAAAACTGTTTTTT
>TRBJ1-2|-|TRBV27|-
CASSSGVLDYGYTF
TGTGCCAGCTCTTCAGGGGTACTCGACTATGGCTACACCTTC
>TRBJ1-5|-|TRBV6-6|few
CASTWTDWGNQPQHF
TGTGCCAGCACCTGGACAGATTGGGGCAATCAGCCCCAGCATTTT
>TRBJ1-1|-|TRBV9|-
CASSVSRGPSEAFF
TGTGCCAGCAGCGTAAGTAGAGGGCCCTCTGAAGCTTTCTTT
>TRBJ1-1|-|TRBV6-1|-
CASTKGGLEAFF
TGTGCCAGCACTAAGGGGGGGCTTGAAGCTTTCTTT
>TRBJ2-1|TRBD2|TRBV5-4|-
CASSQRWTSSAHEQFF
TGTGCCAGCAGCCAACGCTGGACTAGCAGTGCCCATGAGCAGTTCTTC
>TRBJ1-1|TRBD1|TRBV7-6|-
CASSAGTEIAEAFF
TGTGCCAGCAGCGCCGGGACAGAAATTGCTGAAGCTTTCTTT
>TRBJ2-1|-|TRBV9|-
CASSVGLRGYNEQFF
TGTGCCAGCAGCGTAGGACTCAGAGGTTACAATGAGCAGTTCTTC
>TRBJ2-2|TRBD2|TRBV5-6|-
CASSRLAGALELFF
TGTGCCAGCAGCAGACTAGCGGGAGCCCTGGAGCTGTTTTTT
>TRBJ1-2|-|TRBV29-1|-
CSVGDYGGNYGYTF
TGCAGCGTTGGGGATTACGGGGGAAACTATGGCTACACCTTC
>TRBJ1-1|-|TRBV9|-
CASSRPGRSGNTEAFF
TGTGCCAGCAGCAGGCCAGGGCGATCGGGGAACACTGAAGCTTTCTTT
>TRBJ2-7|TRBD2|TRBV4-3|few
CASSQTTSVYEQYF
TGCGCCAGCAGCCAGACCACTAGCGTTTACGAGCAGTACTTC
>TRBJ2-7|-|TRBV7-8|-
CASSLVSPGSYEQYF
TGTGCCAGCAGCTTAGTATCTCCAGGCTCCTACGAGCAGTACTTC
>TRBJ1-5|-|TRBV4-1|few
CASSQEGGYQPQHF
TGCGCCAGCAGCCAAGAGGGCGGGTATCAGCCCCAGCATTTT
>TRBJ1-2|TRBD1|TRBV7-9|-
CTSSLDGTGSDYGYTF
TGTACCAGCAGCTTAGACGGGACAGGGAGCGACTATGGCTACACCTTC